This T cell receptor beta chain comes out of a study of T-cell memory formation after mild COVID-19. Findings of the study overall: The study found balanced CD4/CD8 in clones contracting day 15 to 85 and a CD4+ lean in later expanders. Chiefly within CM and EM were the contracting CD4+ clones; CD8+ ones were within EMRA. The finding that pre-infection memory included some responding clones suggested that cross-reactive memory joined.

The V and J ends lost 1 base and 10 bases, in that order; junction bases with no gene match: 4. The CDR3 loop spans 14 amino acids. Germline values: CDR1 LGHDT, CDR2 YNNKEL (reference sequence). 5'RACE primed from the constant segment yielded TCR alpha and TCR beta cDNA libraries bearing sample barcodes and UMIs. Each CDR3 protein gets one entry after TCRdb re-called the 5' RACE reads with MiXCR. This sample yields approximately 46,000 distinct CDR3 sequences, of which about 6.3% are seen a single time; 0.79% belongs to the top ten. This clonotype was found many times. Its antigen is undetermined. The sequencing input was PBMCs or a T cell subset sorted from them (not recorded which). The rearrangement uses TRBV3-1 and TRBJ1-6; TRBD1 matches 7 bases. The sequence was collected from an adult who had mild COVID-19 (a few samples of this study predate the infection). Cell type and time point are not known. CDR3 DNA sequence: TGTGCCAGCAGCCAAGGACAGGGCAGATCACCCCTCCACTTT. It encodes CASSQGQGRSPLHF.